Each of the 32 T cell receptor beta chains below was sequenced from the same sample in a study of T cells in women clearing cervical HPV infection. The method was immunoSEQ multiplex PCR; TCRdb's version includes in-frame clones alone and lacks a portion of them. The sample has about 35,000 clones. Sample: blood buffy coat. Receptors were obtained from a woman between 18 and 69 years old with a cervical HPV16 infection that either progressed to CIN3+ or cleared (not recorded which).

Remarks on this clone: The read ends 3 residues shy of where the CDR3 ends; the end is completed using the germline J gene. This chain joins TRBV2 and TRBJ2-5; no clear D. CDR3 length equals 12 residues. Germline V gene lookup returns CDR1 SNHLY and CDR2 FYNNEI. Between the trimmed V and J ends, which lost 7 bases and 7 bases, there was a span of 13 bases. The chain's CDR3 is CASISGSGTQYF. CDR3 bases read: TGTGCCAGCATATCAGGTTCAGGGACC. Using reference TRBV2 and TRBJ2-5 for the parts outside the CDR3, the full variable domain is EPEVTQTPSHQVTQMGQEVILRCVPISNHLYFYWYRQILGQKVEFLVSFYNNEISEKSEIFDDQFSVERPDGSNFTLKIRSTKLEDSAMYFCASISGSGTQYFGPGTRLLVL.

The CDR3 loop reads CASSESGTYNEQFF. The CDR3 bases that were read are TGTGCCAGCAGCGAAAGCGGGACGTACAATGAG. The chain is built from TRBV7-9 and TRBJ2-1; TRBD2 agrees at 7 bases. From the germline J gene comes the end of the CDR3, since the read stops 3 residues before it. The germline V gene has CDR1 SEHNR and CDR2 FQNEAQ (reference sequence). The CDR3 has 14 amino acids. V dropped 5 bases and J dropped 4; count of bases not matched to a gene: 5.

As for this clone: The read ends 3 residues shy of where the CDR3 ends; the end is completed using the germline J gene. This rearrangement joins TRBV4-1 to TRBJ2-7; TRBD2 aligns across 16 bases. CDR1 and CDR2 from the germline V gene are MGHRA and YSYEKL. The J segment lost 0 bases and the V segment lost 3 bases, leaving 5 bases of the junction unmatched. The CDR3 covers 18 residues. CDR3 in amino acids: CASSQGLAGGTVSYEQYF. The CDR3 DNA, read in part, is TGCGCCAGCAGCCAGGGACTAGCGGGAGGGACTGTCTCCTACGAG.

Worth noting for this clone: The read comes to an end 3 residues before the CDR3 does, leaving the germline J gene to fill in the end. This sequence joins TRBV5-1 and TRBJ2-7; TRBD2 might be the D (5 bases). Per the germline V gene, CDR1 is SGHRS and CDR2 is YFSETQ. The CDR3 is 14 amino acids. V lost 4 bases and J lost 1, with 12 bases in between. CDR3 DNA (partial): TGCGCCAGCAGCCGGCTTTCGGGGTCCTACGAG. Its protein product is CASSRLSGSYE. The whole CDR3 reads CASSRLSGSYEQYF.

Concerning this clone: The read terminates 3 residues ahead of where the CDR3 ends, so the germline J gene completes it. V gene TRBV7-3 combines with J gene TRBJ1-2; D possibly corresponds to TRBD1 (5 bases). Per germline, CDR1 SGHTA and CDR2 FQGTGA. Trimming stripped 4 bases from V and 5 bases from J, with 14 bases between. The CDR3 has 14 residues. Partial CDR3 DNA: TGTGCCAGCAGCTCTCCAGGGTCTGGGTATGGC. This translates into CASSSPGSGYG. The whole CDR3 protein is CASSSPGSGYGYTF.

In regard to this clone: The read finishes 3 residues shy of the CDR3 end, and the germline J gene is used to complete it. The rearrangement links TRBV4-1 to TRBJ2-7, with a possible D match to TRBD2 (6 bases). CDR3 length: 15 amino acids. The germline gives CDR1 MGHRA, CDR2 YSYEKL. V dropped 4 bases and J dropped 3 bases, with 16 bases sitting between them. The sequenced part of the CDR3 DNA is TGCGCCAGCAGCCGGGATGTGGGACTTCACTACGAG. Translating it yields CASSRDVGLHYE. The whole CDR3 protein reads CASSRDVGLHYEQYF.

Turning to this clone: The missing CDR3 end, 3 residues past where the read stops, is filled in from the germline J gene. The rearrangement links TRBV20-1 to TRBJ1-1; no firm D call. From germline, CDR1 is DFQATT and CDR2 SNEGSKA (reference sequence). This CDR3 contains 13 residues. V was cut by 5 bases and J by 3 bases, with 13 bases left in between. The CDR3 loop is CSAGPLVYTEAFF. The sequenced CDR3 bases are TGCAGTGCTGGGCCCCTGGTTTACACTGAA.

The CDR3 bases that were read are TGTGCCAGCAGCCTACAGGGACGAGGCACTGAA. Its translation is CASSLQGRGTE. The full-length CDR3 reads as CASSLQGRGTEAFF. The J gene is TRBJ1-1, the V gene TRBV7-9, with D perhaps TRBD1 (6 bases). The read terminates 3 residues before the CDR3 end, so the remaining end is supplied by the germline J gene. Per germline, CDR1 SEHNR and CDR2 FQNEAQ (reference sequence). The CDR3 is 14 residues long. Trimming took 5 bases from V and 4 from J, leaving 14 bases between them.

Concerning this clone itself: The read ends 3 residues before the CDR3 terminus; that terminus is restored from the germline J gene. The rearrangement links TRBV5-1 to TRBJ1-3, with D possibly being TRBD1 (6 bases). Germline assignment: CDR1 SGHRS and CDR2 YFSETQ. Trimming left V 4 bases short and J 3 bases short, with 11 bases between. The CDR3 has 14 residues. The CDR3 sequence is CASSVGGLGNTIYF. The sequenced CDR3 bases are TGCGCCAGCAGCGTGGGGGGGCTTGGAAACACC.

Worth noting for this clone: The observed sequence ends 3 residues before the CDR3 terminus, with the missing tail filled in from the germline J gene. V and J are TRBV18 and TRBJ1-4; the match to TRBD1 covers 7 bases. The CDR3 is made up of 14 amino acids. Per germline, CDR1 KGHSH and CDR2 LQKENI. The V and J ends lost 2 bases and 8 bases, in that order; junction bases with no gene match: 5. CDR3 DNA, as far as it was read: TGTGCCAGCTCACCAGAGGGGGCCGGGGAAAAA. Its protein is CASSPEGAGEK. The whole CDR3 reads CASSPEGAGEKLFF. Full variable domain (remainder filled in from reference TRBV18 and TRBJ1-4): NAGVMQNPRHLVRRRGQEARLRCSPMKGHSHVYWYRQLPEEGLKFMVYLQKENIIDESGMPKERFSAEFPKEGPSILRIQQVVRGDSAAYFCASSPEGAGEKLFFGSGTQLSVL.

Concerning this clone: Sequencing ends 3 residues short of the CDR3 end; the germline J gene provides the rest. The chain carries TRBV2 and TRBJ2-2; 8 nucleotides agree with TRBD1. CDR3 size: 13 residues. V lost 6 bases and J lost 7; bases outside the gene matches: 4. Germline-derived CDR1 and CDR2 are SNHLY and FYNNEI. The sequenced CDR3 bases are TGTGCCAGCAGCGACAGGGGTGTCGGGGAG. It encodes CASSDRGVGE. The CDR3, in full, reads CASSDRGVGELFF.

A remark on this clone: Read coverage stops 3 residues before the CDR3 terminus; the germline J gene supplies the remainder. The chain has TRBV19 and TRBJ2-1; 7 bases fit TRBD1. This CDR3 is built from 16 residues. The trim removed 5 bases at V and 3 bases at J, leaving 10 bases unmatched. Germline V gene data show CDR1 as LNHDA and CDR2 as SQIVND (reference sequence). Incomplete CDR3 DNA: TGTGCCAGTAGTGCCGGGACAGTTCGCTACTACAATGAG. It translates to CASSAGTVRYYNE. In full, the CDR3 reads CASSAGTVRYYNEQFF.

Comments on this clone: The read halts 3 residues ahead of the CDR3 end, with the missing end drawn from the germline J gene. The chain couples TRBV14 to TRBJ2-7; weak D call: TRBD1 (5 bases). V was cut by 0 bases and J by 2 bases, with 11 bases left in between. Per germline, CDR1 SGHDN and CDR2 FVKESK. The CDR3 has 15 residues. The CDR3 reads CASSQDLDRTYEQYF. CDR3 DNA (partial): TGTGCCAGCAGCCAAGATCTTGACAGAACCTACGAG.

Points on this clone: The CDR3 end is not reached by the read, which stops 3 residues before it; the germline J gene fills it in. J is TRBJ2-7 and V is TRBV7-2; no clear D gene. The CDR3 has 14 amino acids. Deletions cut 1 base from V and 6 bases from J, with 13 bases between. Germline CDR1 SGHTA, CDR2 FQGNSA. CDR3: CASSLGQTLTEQYF. Partial CDR3 DNA: TGTGCCAGCAGCTTAGGGCAGACATTGACCGAG. The full variable domain, its missing parts supplied by reference TRBV7-2 and TRBJ2-7, is GAGVSQSPSNKVTEKGKDVELRCDPISGHTALYWYRQSLGQGLEFLIYFQGNSAPDKSGLPSDRFSAERTGGSVSTLTIQRTQQEDSAVYLCASSLGQTLTEQYFGPGTRLTVT.

Worth noting for this clone: The CDR3 is cut off 3 residues early in the read; its end comes from the germline J gene. The chain carries TRBV5-5 and TRBJ2-7; D is uncertain. The CDR3 has 13 amino acids. V lost 0 bases to trimming and J lost 6 bases, with 10 bases between them. Germline V lookup: CDR1 SGHKS, CDR2 YYEKEE (reference sequence). CDR3 DNA (partial): TGTGCCAGCAGCTTGGAGGAGACATCCGAG. This gives the protein CASSLEETSE. The entire CDR3 reads CASSLEETSEQYF.

Remarks on this clone: From the germline J gene comes the end of the CDR3, since the read stops 3 residues before it. The rearrangement uses TRBV9 and TRBJ2-5; 9 nucleotides match TRBD2. CDR3 length equals 16 residues. Germline CDR1 and CDR2: SGDLS and YYNGEE. Unmatched junction bases numbered 10, after V lost 3 bases and J lost 4 bases. Here the CDR3 reads CASSEFGGGVGETQYF. The CDR3 DNA, read in part, is TGTGCCAGCAGCGAGTTTGGCGGGGGGGTGGGAGAGACC.

About this clone: Read coverage stops 3 residues before the CDR3 terminus; the germline J gene supplies the remainder. The gene calls are TRBV10-3 and TRBJ1-1; maybe TRBD1 (5 bases). The CDR3 contains 14 residues. Germline values: CDR1 ENHRY, CDR2 SYGVKD. Trimming pared 2 bases from V and 2 bases from J, leaving 9 bases between. The CDR3 reads CAISERQGNTEAFF. The part of the CDR3 DNA that was read is TGTGCCATCAGTGAGCGCCAGGGAAACACTGAA.

The CDR3 DNA, read in part, is TGCGCCAGCAGCTTGGAGGCTGTCTCCTACGAG. This codes for CASSLEAVSYE. The complete CDR3 sequence is CASSLEAVSYEQYF. The gene calls are TRBV5-1 and TRBJ2-7; D is ambiguous. With the read ending 3 residues before the CDR3 end, the germline J gene is used to fill in that end. V was pared by 0 bases and J by 0 bases, with 7 bases between. Germline V CDR1 and CDR2: SGHRS, YFSETQ. The CDR3 runs to 14 residues. The whole variable domain, remainder taken from reference TRBV5-1 and TRBJ2-7, is KAGVTQTPRYLIKTRGQQVTLSCSPISGHRSVSWYQQTPGQGLQFLFEYFSETQRNKGNFPGRFSGRQFSNSRSEMNVSTLELGDSALYLCASSLEAVSYEQYFGPGTRLTVT.

Regarding this clone: The CDR3 end lies 3 residues beyond the end of the read and is filled in from the germline J gene. Other DNA variants within this sample encode the same CDR3. This chain joins TRBV6-1 and TRBJ1-3; 9 bases line up with TRBD1. The CDR3 sequence is 14 residues long. The germline CDR1 and CDR2 sequences are MNHNS and SASEGT. The CDR3 DNA, read in part, is TGTGCCAGCAGTGAGGGACAGGGTCTCGGCACA. Its translation is CASSEGQGLGT. The full CDR3 sequence reads CASSEGQGLGTIYF.

Notes on this clone: Read coverage stops 3 residues before the CDR3 terminus; the germline J gene supplies the remainder. This rearrangement joins TRBV28 to TRBJ1-2; maybe TRBD1 (5 bases). This CDR3 is built from 12 residues. Germline loops: CDR1 MDHEN, CDR2 SYDVKM. The part of the CDR3 DNA that was read is TGTGCCAGCAGTCTCCCCTCAGGGCGC. This codes for CASSLPSGR. The entire CDR3 protein reads CASSLPSGRYTF.

Comments on this clone: The read comes to an end 3 residues before the CDR3 does, leaving the germline J gene to fill in the end. The V gene is TRBV18, the J gene TRBJ2-3; 7 positions agree with TRBD1. This CDR3 has 14 amino acids. Germline trimming cut 3 bases from V and 6 bases from J; bases unmatched to any gene: 6. CDR1 and CDR2 (germline): KGHSH, LQKENI. The CDR3 is CASSPPDRVDTQYF. The DNA read from the CDR3 is TGTGCCAGCTCACCCCCCGACAGGGTTGATACG.

Points on this clone: With the read ending 3 residues before the CDR3 end, the germline J gene is used to fill in that end. This chain connects TRBV7-3 to TRBJ1-2, with a weak D call TRBD1 (5 bases). There are 12 residues in the CDR3. Germline CDR1 and CDR2: SGHTA and FQGTGA. The CDR3 region is CASSSFRGGYTF. CDR3 bases read: TGTGCCAGCAGCTCTTTTCGGGGGGGC.

The CDR3 sequence is CASSLGGGFNEKLFF. The covered CDR3 bases are TGCGCCAGCAGCTTGGGGGGGGGCTTCAATGAAAAA. The chain joins TRBV5-1 to TRBJ1-4; D possibly corresponds to TRBD1 (6 bases). The read comes to an end 3 residues before the CDR3 does, leaving the germline J gene to fill in the end. The CDR3 sequence is 15 residues long. Deletions cut 0 bases from V and 5 bases from J, with 11 bases between. In germline, CDR1 is SGHRS, CDR2 YFSETQ.

As regards this clone: The sequence runs out 3 residues before the end of the CDR3; the remainder is reconstructed from the germline J gene. V and J are TRBV4-2 and TRBJ1-2; 9 nucleotides agree with TRBD1. Per germline, CDR1 LGHNA and CDR2 YNFKEQ. With 3 bases clipped from V and 4 bases from J, the junction kept 12 bases outside the gene matches. This CDR3 is built from 17 residues. Here the CDR3 reads CASSQDRGGSPLYGYTF. Incomplete CDR3 DNA: TGTGCCAGCAGCCAGGACAGGGGTGGCTCACCCCTCTATGGC.

The CDR3 loop is CASSPSSSYNSPLHF. CDR3 DNA (partial): TGTGCCAGCTCACCGTCCAGCTCCTATAATTCACCC. The rearrangement joins TRBV18 to TRBJ1-6; D gene unclear. Read sequence stops 3 residues before the CDR3 end, and the germline J gene provides the missing end. Trimming left V 3 bases short and J 0 bases short, with 6 bases between. The germline CDR1 and CDR2 sequences are KGHSH and LQKENI. The CDR3 runs to 15 residues.

A word on this clone: The read finishes 3 residues shy of the CDR3 end, and the germline J gene is used to complete it. The chain carries TRBV18 and TRBJ2-4, with a tentative D call TRBD1 (6 bases). The germline gives CDR1 KGHSH, CDR2 LQKENI. The CDR3 consists of 14 residues. CDR3 region: CASSPAGDNYGQYF. Incomplete CDR3 DNA: TGTGCCAGCTCACCAGCAGGGGACAACTATGGT.

The CDR3 here is CATGQNSYEQYF. The part of the CDR3 DNA that was read is TGTGCCACTGGACAGAACTCCTACGAG. The chain recombines TRBV2 with TRBJ2-7; D perhaps matches TRBD1 (6 bases). The CDR3 extends 3 residues past the end of the read, so its final part is completed from the germline J gene. The CDR3 contains 12 residues. CDR1 and CDR2 (germline): SNHLY, FYNNEI. V shed 10 bases and J shed 0 bases, with 10 bases lying between them. Variable domain in full (rest from reference TRBV2 and TRBJ2-7): EPEVTQTPSHQVTQMGQEVILRCVPISNHLYFYWYRQILGQKVEFLVSFYNNEISEKSEIFDDQFSVERPDGSNFTLKIRSTKLEDSAMYFCATGQNSYEQYFGPGTRLTVT.

For this clone: The CDR3 end lies 3 residues beyond the end of the read and is filled in from the germline J gene. V is TRBV7-9 and J is TRBJ2-2, with 9 bases identical to TRBD1. Germline V lookup: CDR1 SEHNR, CDR2 FQNEAQ (reference sequence). The CDR3 is made up of 14 amino acids. The CDR3 here is CASSQGQGYEKLFF. CDR3 DNA (partial): TGTGCCAGCAGCCAGGGACAGGGTTATGAAAAG. The complete variable domain, with remaining parts taken from reference TRBV7-9 and TRBJ2-2, reads DTGVSQNPRHKITKRGQNVTFRCDPISEHNRLYWYRQTLGQGPEFLTYFQNEAQLEKSRLLSDRFSAERPKGSFSTLEIQRTEQGDSAMYLCASSQGQGYEKLFFGEGSRLTVL.

Remarks on this clone: The sequenced fragment ends 3 residues before the CDR3 boundary, so the rest is inferred from the germline J gene. The J gene is TRBJ1-2, the V gene TRBV18; TRBD1 matches at 9 bases. Germline V gene lookup returns CDR1 KGHSH and CDR2 LQKENI. This CDR3 contains 17 residues. The part of the CDR3 DNA that was read is TGTGCCAGCTCTCTTCAGTCCCCGGGACAGGGATTGGGGGAC. Amino acids: CASSLQSPGQGLGD. The whole CDR3 sequence is CASSLQSPGQGLGDYTF.

Points on this clone: The read falls 3 residues short of the CDR3 end, and the missing part is taken from the germline J gene. J is TRBJ2-7 and V is TRBV15; TRBD1 agrees at 10 bases. CDR1 and CDR2 from the germline V gene are LNHNV and YYDKDF (reference sequence). The CDR3 is 15 residues long. After removal of 5 bases from V and 6 bases from J, the junction contained 10 bases not matched to a gene. CDR3 DNA, as far as it was read: TGTGCCACCAGCTTTCTCGGGACAGGGGAAGGCGAG. This translates into CATSFLGTGEGE. The entire CDR3 protein reads CATSFLGTGEGEQYF.

Comments on this clone: The CDR3 end falls 3 residues outside the read, so it is completed with the germline J gene. The J gene is TRBJ2-3, the V gene TRBV7-9; 8 bases align to TRBD1. This CDR3 has 15 residues. The germline CDR1 and CDR2 sequences are SEHNR and FQNEAQ (reference sequence). The CDR3 sequence is CASSLGPGGNQPQYF. The sequenced CDR3 bases are TGTGCCAGCAGCTTAGGTCCAGGGGGCAATCAGCCG. The full variable domain, rest sourced from reference TRBV7-9 and TRBJ2-3, is DTGVSQNPRHKITKRGQNVTFRCDPISEHNRLYWYRQTLGQGPEFLTYFQNEAQLEKSRLLSDRFSAERPKGSFSTLEIQRTEQGDSAMYLCASSLGPGGNQPQYFGPGTRLTVL.

In the case of this clone: From the germline J gene comes the end of the CDR3, since the read stops 3 residues before it. The genes are TRBV11-3 and TRBJ2-3; D is ambiguous. The V end lost 2 bases, the J end lost 4 bases, and 7 bases lay between the germline ends. Germline V gene data show CDR1 as SGHNT and CDR2 as YENEEA. The CDR3 totals 13 residues. The CDR3 is CASSLMAADTQYF. The DNA read from the CDR3 is TGTGCCAGCAGCTTAATGGCGGCAGATACG.